One sample yielded the 20 T cell receptor beta chains listed below, sequenced in a study of T cells in Graves' hyperthyroidism and ophthalmopathy. RNA transcripts yielded amplified TCR beta CDR3 regions. The HTBI primer set was used in a first-round RT-PCR of the TCR CDR3. TCRdb used MiXCR to reprocess the multiplex PCR reads, holding one entry per CDR3 protein. This table holds approximately 560,000 distinct CDR3 sequences, 46% found once. The material sequenced was peripheral blood or thyroid tissue (not recorded which). The receptor source for this set is a woman aged 18-29 years with Graves' hyperthyroidism.

The chain is built from TRBV2 and TRBJ2-7; 15 bases map to TRBD2. CDR3 size: 18 residues. V was clipped by 5 bases and J by 0 bases; unmatched bases: 8. CDR1 SNHLY and CDR2 FYNNEI come from the germline V gene. Here the CDR3 reads CASSPLGLAGGPSYEQYF. CDR3 in DNA: TGTGCCAGCAGTCCCCTCGGACTAGCGGGAGGGCCCTCCTACGAGCAGTACTTC. The full variable domain, in which reference TRBV2 and TRBJ2-7 provide the parts outside the CDR3, is EPEVTQTPSHQVTQMGQEVILRCVPISNHLYFYWYRQILGQKVEFLVSFYNNEISEKSEIFDDQFSVERPDGSNFTLKIRSTKLEDSAMYFCASSPLGLAGGPSYEQYFGPGTRLTVT.

V usage is TRBV10-3 and J usage is TRBJ2-5; D perhaps matches TRBD1 (6 bases). Germline values: CDR1 ENHRY, CDR2 SYGVKD. Trimming removed 8 bases at V and 2 bases at J, with 18 bases between. The CDR3 is 15 residues long. CDR3 loop: CAIAPSGRGQETQYF. The CDR3 region has the DNA TGTGCCATCGCGCCTAGTGGTAGGGGGCAAGAGACCCAGTACTTC.

The rearrangement links TRBV4-1 to TRBJ1-1, with a possible D match to TRBD1 (6 bases). The CDR3 spans 17 residues. Germline CDR1 reads MGHRA; CDR2 reads YSYEKL. The V end lost 0 bases, the J end lost 6 bases, and 20 bases lay between the germline ends. CDR3 in amino acids: CASSQDLVKAQGAEAFF. The CDR3 DNA is TGCGCCAGCAGCCAAGATCTCGTAAAGGCACAGGGAGCTGAAGCTTTCTTT.

This clonotype was picked up a small number of times. The rearrangement uses TRBV7-9 and TRBJ2-5; D gene uncertain. Germline CDR1 is SEHNR and CDR2 is FQNEAQ (reference sequence). CDR3 size: 13 residues. V lost 2 bases and J 3 bases, leaving 7 bases between the germline ends. The CDR3 protein is CASSLWNEETQYF. The CDR3 DNA reads as TGTGCCAGCAGCTTATGGAACGAAGAGACCCAGTACTTC.

This clonotype appeared a few times. This chain connects TRBV5-1 to TRBJ1-4; D is undetermined. In germline, CDR1 is SGHRS, CDR2 YFSETQ. V was clipped by 2 bases and J by 9 bases, with 14 bases between them. This CDR3 is built from 14 residues. The CDR3, as DNA: TGCGCCAGCAGCTTCAGAGGGAGAGATCAAAAACTGTTTTTT. Residues: CASSFRGRDQKLFF.

The V and J genes are TRBV24-1 and TRBJ2-7, with 9 bases matching TRBD2. Trimming removed 4 bases from V and 4 bases from J; junction bases left unmatched: 10. The CDR3 has 16 amino acids. CDR1 is KGHDR and CDR2 is SFDVKD in the germline V gene. The CDR3 coding sequence is TGTGCCACCAGTGACTCCGGTAGCGGGAGCGTTTACGAGCAGTACTTC. It codes for CATSDSGSGSVYEQYF.

As regards this clonotype: A junction end diverges from the germline sequence, so it may reflect a read error. V gene TRBV5-5 combines with J gene TRBJ2-3, with TRBD1 identical over 9 bases. CDR1 is SGHKS, CDR2 YYEKEE, per germline (reference sequence). This CDR3 contains 14 residues. The CDR3 protein is CASSLGQGSDTQYF. The DNA of the CDR3 is TGCGCCAGCAGCTTGGGACAGGGATCAGATACGCAGTATTTT.

The sample holds many counts of this clonotype. V and J are TRBV24-1 and TRBJ1-2; D not resolved. This CDR3 contains 12 residues. CDR1 is KGHDR, CDR2 SFDVKD, per germline. V lost 5 bases and J lost 6, with 9 bases in between. This CDR3 reads CATSGRLDGYTF. In DNA form, the CDR3 reads TGTGCCACCAGTGGACGGTTGGATGGCTACACCTTC.

With respect to this clonotype: A single base separates this from a much larger clone, so it may be a read error. The chain combines TRBV2 with TRBJ1-1; D ambiguous. Germline lookup yields CDR1 SNHLY and CDR2 FYNNEI. The CDR3 is 14 residues long. The V gene lost 10 bases and the J gene lost 3 bases, with 18 bases spanning the gap. The CDR3 sequence is CATQDRRTDTEAFF. Here the CDR3 DNA reads TGTGCCACCCAGGACCGAAGGACGGACACTGAAGCTTTCTTT.

This clonotype occurred many times. The rearrangement joins TRBV12-3 or TRBV12-4 to TRBJ2-2; 7 bases are shared with TRBD2. The junction had 6 bases not matched to a gene; V was cut back by 3 bases and J by 8 bases. The CDR3 is 14 amino acids. CDR3 nucleotide sequence: TGTGCCAGCAGTTTTGCGGGAGTAGTTGGGGAGCTGTTTTTT. Its translation: CASSFAGVVGELFF.

V usage is TRBV25-1 and J usage is TRBJ1-2; weak D call: TRBD1 (5 bases). The germline V gene encodes CDR1 MGHDK and CDR2 SYGVNS. V was cut by 3 bases and J by 4 bases, with 15 bases left in between. The CDR3 runs to 15 residues. CDR3 in amino acids: CASSDTSGRVYGYTF. The CDR3 DNA is TGTGCCAGCAGTGACACGTCCGGCAGGGTCTATGGCTACACCTTC.

The genes are TRBV25-1 and TRBJ1-1, with 8 bases identical to TRBD1. J was trimmed by 3 bases and V by 4 bases; bases with no gene match: 10. The germline CDR1 and CDR2 sequences are MGHDK and SYGVNS. This CDR3 has 16 residues. DNA of the CDR3: TGTGCCAGCAGTGCTAACCCAGGACAGGGCGACACTGAAGCTTTCTTT. Translation: CASSANPGQGDTEAFF.

This clonotype was recorded at least ten times. V gene TRBV6-5 combines with J gene TRBJ2-2; 7 bases agree with TRBD1. V shed 6 bases, J shed 5 bases, and the junction held 6 bases outside the gene matches. The CDR3 length is 14 residues. Per germline, CDR1 MNHEY and CDR2 SVGAGI. CDR3 sequence (DNA): TGTGCCAGCAGATTGACAGGGTCGACCGGGGAGCTGTTTTTT. The encoded protein is CASRLTGSTGELFF.

The chain uses TRBV7-2 and TRBJ2-3; TRBD2 agrees at 13 bases. With V trimmed by 5 bases and J by 2 bases, 10 bases remained unmatched. In germline, CDR1 is SGHTA, CDR2 FQGNSA. This CDR3 spans 18 amino acids. The CDR3 nucleotides are TGTGCCAGCAGCACACTAGCGGGAGGGCCAACTAACACAGATACGCAGTATTTT. It is translated as CASSTLAGGPTNTDTQYF.

This clonotype came up once. The J gene is TRBJ2-7, the V gene TRBV13; 9 positions agree with TRBD1. With 7 bases clipped from V and 1 base from J, the junction kept 5 bases outside the gene matches. This CDR3 contains 14 residues. Germline V gives CDR1 PRHDT, CDR2 FYEKMQ (reference sequence). The CDR3 nucleotides read TGTGCCAGCAAACCCGGGACAGGGTCCTACGAGCAGTACTTC. Translating gives CASKPGTGSYEQYF.

This clonotype was seen ten or more times. The chain uses TRBV15 and TRBJ1-5; tentatively, D is TRBD1 (5 bases). Per the germline V gene, CDR1 is LNHNV and CDR2 is YYDKDF (reference sequence). V lost 1 base, J lost 2 bases, and 9 bases lay in between. The CDR3 extends over 15 amino acids. Here the CDR3 reads CATSRGWGGNQPQHF. In DNA form, the CDR3 reads TGTGCCACCAGCAGAGGGTGGGGGGGCAATCAGCCCCAGCATTTT.

The rearrangement joins TRBV7-6 to TRBJ1-1; D unclear. The CDR3 is 11 residues long. The germline V and J ends were trimmed by 6 bases and 5 bases, with 7 bases remaining between them. CDR1 and CDR2 from the germline V gene are SGHVS and FNYEAQ. CDR3 sequence (DNA): TGTGCCAGCAGGGCTGGGACTGAAGCTTTCTTT. Protein sequence: CASRAGTEAFF.

The chain uses TRBV7-3 and TRBJ2-7; D uncertain. This CDR3 comprises 13 residues. Trimming stripped 8 bases from V and 5 bases from J, with 16 bases between. CDR1 is SGHTA, CDR2 FQGTGA, per germline. The chain's CDR3 is CASSPYQRDEQYF. CDR3 nucleotides: TGTGCCAGCTCACCGTATCAAAGGGACGAGCAGTACTTC.

This clonotype appeared a few times. This may stem from a read error, because a much larger clone lies one nucleotide away. The V call is TRBV2, the J call TRBJ1-5; D not resolved. The CDR3 has 13 residues. With 2 bases removed from V and 5 bases from J, the gap between germline ends came to 7 bases. Germline V lookup: CDR1 SNHLY, CDR2 FYNNEI. CDR3 nucleotides: TGTGCCAGCAGTGAAACGAGCTATCAGCCCCAGCATTTT. Translated, it gives CASSETSYQPQHF.

The chain links TRBV29-1 to TRBJ1-4; 10 nucleotides align to TRBD1. V lost 7 bases, J lost 10 bases, and 9 bases stayed unmatched. This CDR3 is built from 13 residues. The germline V gene has CDR1 SQVTM and CDR2 ANQGSEA. The CDR3 sequence is CSAAGTGEGKLFF. The CDR3, as DNA: TGCAGCGCAGCCGGGACAGGGGAGGGAAAACTGTTTTTT.